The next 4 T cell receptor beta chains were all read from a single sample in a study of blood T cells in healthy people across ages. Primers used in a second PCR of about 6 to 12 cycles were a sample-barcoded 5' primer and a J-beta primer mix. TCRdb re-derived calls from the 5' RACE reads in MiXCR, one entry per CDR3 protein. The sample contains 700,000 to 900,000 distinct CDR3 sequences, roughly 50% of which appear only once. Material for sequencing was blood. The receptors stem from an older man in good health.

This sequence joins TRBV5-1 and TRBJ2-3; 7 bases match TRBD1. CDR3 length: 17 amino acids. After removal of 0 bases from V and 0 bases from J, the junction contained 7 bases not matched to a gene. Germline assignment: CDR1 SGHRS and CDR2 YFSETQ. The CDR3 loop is CASSLGKGTASTDTQYF. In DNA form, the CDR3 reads TGCGCCAGCAGCTTGGGAAAAGGGACAGCTAGCACAGATACGCAGTATTTT.

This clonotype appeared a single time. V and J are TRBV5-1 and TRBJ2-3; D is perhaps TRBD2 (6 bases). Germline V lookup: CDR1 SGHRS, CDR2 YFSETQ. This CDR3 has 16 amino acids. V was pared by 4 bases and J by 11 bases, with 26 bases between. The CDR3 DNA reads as TGCGCCAGCAGCCCATATGTAGCGGAGCTCCCTATGGAGCAGTATTTT. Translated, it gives CASSPYVAELPMEQYF.

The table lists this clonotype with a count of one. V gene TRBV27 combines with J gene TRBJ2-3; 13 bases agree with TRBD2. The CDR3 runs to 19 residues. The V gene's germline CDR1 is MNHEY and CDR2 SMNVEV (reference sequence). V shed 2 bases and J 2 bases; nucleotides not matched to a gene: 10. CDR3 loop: CASSLRTSGSRVPTDTQYF. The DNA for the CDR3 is TGTGCCAGCAGTTTACGGACTAGCGGGAGCAGGGTCCCCACAGATACGCAGTATTTT.

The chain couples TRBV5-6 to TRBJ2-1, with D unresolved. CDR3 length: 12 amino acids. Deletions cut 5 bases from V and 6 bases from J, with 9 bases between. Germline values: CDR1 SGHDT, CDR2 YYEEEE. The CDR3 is CASRSVFNEQFF. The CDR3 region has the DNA TGTGCCAGCAGGTCGGTGTTCAATGAGCAGTTCTTC.